This T cell receptor (beta chain) was captured in a study of blood T cell repertoires in COVID-19. On the study more broadly: T cells, B-cell-depleted T cells, or PBMCs provided the cDNA or gDNA that served as material.

This clone has a single count. In the study's own analysis: For nucleated cells, counts were estimated from reference gene primer amplification. Produced via immunoSEQ multiplex PCR; TCRdb's table is partial and in-frame only. That table supplies the V and J calls and clone size; D and trimming were determined from the DNA. The sample records a few hundred thousand clones, around 89% being singletons. Participants reported their clinical history, and cohort assignment relied on those reports. Germline-derived CDR1 and CDR2 are KGHDR and SFDVKD. Trimming removed 4 bases from V and 2 bases from J; junction bases left unmatched: 12. CDR3 length: 17 residues.

Material: PBMCs or T cells enriched from blood (not recorded which). The rearrangement links TRBV24-1 to TRBJ2-7; 8 positions agree with TRBD1. The clonotype originates from a woman aged 18 to 35 with acute COVID-19. CDR3 in amino acids: CATSEGSDRDSPYEQYF. DNA for the CDR3: TGTGCCACCAGTGAGGGCTCGGACAGGGATTCCCCCTACGAGCAGTACTTC.